The TCR beta chain described here comes from a study of blood T cell repertoires in COVID-19. Background on the study: The United States, Italy and Spain supplied acute and convalescent COVID-19 samples.

Germline CDR1 is SGHNT and CDR2 is YENEEA. The length of the CDR3 is 14 residues. Trimming cost V 5 bases and J 0 bases, with 8 bases left between them. Authors' analysis steps: It was from reference gene primer amplification that nucleated cell counts were estimated. Clones were sequenced by immunoSEQ multiplex PCR, and TCRdb holds only the in-frame ones, with some missing. V, J and clone size are taken as reported in that table, and D and trimming were inferred from the DNA itself. The sample contains about 180,000 clones, roughly 84% of which appear only once. Sequencing was performed on peripheral blood. The TCR was taken from a man between 45 and 60 years old with active or convalescent COVID-19. The V and J genes are TRBV11-3 and TRBJ1-3; a weak D match, TRBD1 (5 bases). DNA of the CDR3: TGTGCCAGCAGCCAAGACAGCTCTGGAAACACCATATATTTT. Translating gives CASSQDSSGNTIYF.